Shown below are 10 T cell receptor beta chains from a single sample sequenced in a study of shared clonotypes between healthy human individuals. Profiled with immunoSEQ multiplex PCR; TCRdb holds only in-frame clones, not every one. The profile covers approximately 1,000,000 clones, with around 82% appearing a single time and 0.52% taken by the ten largest. The sequenced material came from memory CD4+ T cells from PBMCs. Stated subset: CD45RA-negative fraction. These receptors were taken from a young man in good health. Some clones in this sample may be carry-over from other donors' samples.

V gene TRBV30 combines with J gene TRBJ1-2, with D unclear. V was clipped by 3 bases and J by 4 bases, with 6 bases between them. The CDR3 consists of 11 residues. CDR1 is GTSNPN and CDR2 is SVGIG in the germline V gene (reference sequence). In DNA form, the CDR3 reads TGTGCCTGGAGCGGACGCTATGGCTACACCTTC. Translation gives CAWSGRYGYTF.

This sequence joins TRBV14 and TRBJ1-1, with a tentative D call TRBD1 (5 bases). Germline V gives CDR1 SGHDN, CDR2 FVKESK. V shed 3 bases and J shed 4 bases, with 9 bases lying between them. The CDR3 totals 13 residues. CDR3 sequence reads: CASSQGVSTEAFF. In DNA form, the CDR3 reads TGTGCCAGCAGCCAGGGGGTTAGCACTGAAGCTTTCTTT.

This rearrangement joins TRBV6-1 to TRBJ2-3, with D possibly matching TRBD1 (6 bases). Trimming pared 5 bases from V and 4 bases from J, leaving 13 bases between. The CDR3 spans 14 residues. Germline assignment: CDR1 MNHNS and CDR2 SASEGT. The DNA of the CDR3 is TGTGCCAGCAGTCTGAGACAGGCGGCAGATACGCAGTATTTT. As protein: CASSLRQAADTQYF.

The chain links TRBV7-9 to TRBJ1-1; 12 nucleotides line up with TRBD1. The length of the CDR3 is 14 residues. The V and J ends lost 5 bases and 5 bases, in that order; junction bases with no gene match: 3. Germline values: CDR1 SEHNR, CDR2 FQNEAQ (reference sequence). CDR3 coding DNA: TGTGCCAGCAGCCCGGGACAGGGGGCAACTGAAGCTTTCTTT. This gives the protein CASSPGQGATEAFF.

The chain links TRBV10-3 to TRBJ2-1, with no clear D. CDR3 length: 14 amino acids. V lost 6 bases, J lost 6 bases, and 15 bases lay in between. Germline CDR1 and CDR2: ENHRY and SYGVKD. CDR3 DNA: TGTGCCATCAGGGAAAGCGCTACAGTCAATGAGCAGTTCTTC. Translating gives CAIRESATVNEQFF.

The chain couples TRBV7-2 to TRBJ1-2; D is unresolved. Germline CDR1 SGHTA, CDR2 FQGNSA. The ends were cut back, 5 bases at V and 5 bases at J, with 6 bases in the middle. This CDR3 has 11 residues. CDR3 in DNA: TGTGCCAGCAGCACTGCATATGGCTACACCTTC. Protein: CASSTAYGYTF.

V gene TRBV18 combines with J gene TRBJ1-4; the D gene is possibly TRBD1 (6 bases). V lost 2 bases and J 7 bases, leaving 14 bases between the germline ends. Germline V gene data show CDR1 as KGHSH and CDR2 as LQKENI. The CDR3 is 15 amino acids. DNA of the CDR3: TGTGCCAGCTCACCATCGGGGACATTCGGTGAAAAACTGTTTTTT. The encoded protein is CASSPSGTFGEKLFF.

The chain carries TRBV15 and TRBJ1-1; a possible D gene is TRBD1 (6 bases). Germline CDR1 reads LNHNV; CDR2 reads YYDKDF (reference sequence). Trimming left V 0 bases short and J 0 bases short, with 8 bases between. This CDR3 contains 15 residues. CDR3 in DNA: TGTGCCACCAGCAGAGAAAGGGGGTTGAACACTGAAGCTTTCTTT. Its translation is CATSRERGLNTEAFF.

J is TRBJ2-3 and V is TRBV7-2; D is undetermined. Germline assignment: CDR1 SGHTA and CDR2 FQGNSA. The CDR3 is made up of 17 amino acids. Deletions cut 2 bases from V and 0 bases from J, with 15 bases between. The CDR3 DNA reads TGTGCCAGCAGCTTAAGTTCTGGCAGAGCAAGCACAGATACGCAGTATTTT. This encodes CASSLSSGRASTDTQYF.

The chain is built from TRBV10-1 and TRBJ2-7; tentatively, D is TRBD2 (6 bases). Looked up from germline, CDR1 is WNHNN and CDR2 is SYGVQD (reference sequence). Between the trimmed V and J ends, which lost 6 bases and 3 bases, there was a span of 18 bases. CDR3 size: 15 residues. CDR3 DNA sequence: TGCGCCAGCAGCGCGGGGCGAAGTAGAATCTACGAGCAGTACTTC. Its translation: CASSAGRSRIYEQYF.